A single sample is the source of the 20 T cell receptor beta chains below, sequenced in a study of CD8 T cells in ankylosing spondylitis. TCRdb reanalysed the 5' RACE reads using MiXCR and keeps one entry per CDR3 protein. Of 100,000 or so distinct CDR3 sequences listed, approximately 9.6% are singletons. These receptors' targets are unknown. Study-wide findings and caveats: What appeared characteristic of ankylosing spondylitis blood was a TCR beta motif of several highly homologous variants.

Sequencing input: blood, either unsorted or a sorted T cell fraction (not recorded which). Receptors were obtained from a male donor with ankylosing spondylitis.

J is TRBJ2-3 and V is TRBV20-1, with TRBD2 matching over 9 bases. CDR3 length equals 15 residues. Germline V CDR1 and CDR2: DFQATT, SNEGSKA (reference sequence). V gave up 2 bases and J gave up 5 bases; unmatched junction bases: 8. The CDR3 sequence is CSARSPGLARDTQYF. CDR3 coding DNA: TGCAGTGCTAGATCCCCGGGACTAGCAAGAGATACGCAGTATTTT.

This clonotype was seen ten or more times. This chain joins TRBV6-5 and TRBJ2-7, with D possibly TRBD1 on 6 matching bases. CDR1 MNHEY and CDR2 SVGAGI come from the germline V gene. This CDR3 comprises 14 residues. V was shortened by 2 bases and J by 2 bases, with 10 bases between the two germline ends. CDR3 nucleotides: TGTGCCAGCAGTTACCGAGGGGGAGCCTACGAGCAGTACGTC. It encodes CASSYRGGAYEQYV.

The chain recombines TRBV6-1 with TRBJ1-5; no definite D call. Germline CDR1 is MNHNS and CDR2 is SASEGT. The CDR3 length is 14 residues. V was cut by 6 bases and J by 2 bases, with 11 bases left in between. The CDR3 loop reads CASRTSDGNQPQHF. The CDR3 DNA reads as TGTGCCAGCAGAACTTCGGATGGCAATCAGCCCCAGCATTTT.

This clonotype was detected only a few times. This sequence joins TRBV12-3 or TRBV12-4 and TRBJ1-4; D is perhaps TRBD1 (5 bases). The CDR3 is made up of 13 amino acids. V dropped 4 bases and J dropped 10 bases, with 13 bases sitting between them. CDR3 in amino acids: CASSSVGVLKLFF. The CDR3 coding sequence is TGTGCCAGCAGTTCGGTGGGGGTGCTAAAACTGTTTTTT.

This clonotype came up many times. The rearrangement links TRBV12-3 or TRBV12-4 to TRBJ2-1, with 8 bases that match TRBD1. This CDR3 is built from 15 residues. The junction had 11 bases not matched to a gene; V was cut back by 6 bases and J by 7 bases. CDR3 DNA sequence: TGTGCCAGCAGCCGTGGACAGGGTCGGGAGAATGAGCAGTTCTTC. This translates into CASSRGQGRENEQFF.

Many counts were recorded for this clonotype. The CDR3 is CASSPGWQEYNEQFF. The CDR3 DNA sequence: TGCGCCAGCAGCCCCGGTTGGCAGGAGTACAATGAGCAGTTCTTC. The chain combines TRBV5-1 with TRBJ2-1, with D uncertain. The germline V gene has CDR1 SGHRS and CDR2 YFSETQ. Trimming left V 4 bases short and J 4 bases short, with 15 bases between. The CDR3 has 15 amino acids. Looking up the rest from reference TRBV5-1 and TRBJ2-1 gives the full variable domain: KAGVTQTPRYLIKTRGQQVTLSCSPISGHRSVSWYQQTPGQGLQFLFEYFSETQRNKGNFPGRFSGRQFSNSRSEMNVSTLELGDSALYLCASSPGWQEYNEQFFGPGTRLTVL.

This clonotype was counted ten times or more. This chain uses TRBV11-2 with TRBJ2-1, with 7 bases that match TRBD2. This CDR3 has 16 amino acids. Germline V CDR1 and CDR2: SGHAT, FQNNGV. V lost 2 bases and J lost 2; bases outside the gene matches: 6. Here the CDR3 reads CASSLHVSGAYNEQFF. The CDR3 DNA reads TGTGCCAGCAGCTTACATGTCAGCGGGGCCTACAATGAGCAGTTCTTC.

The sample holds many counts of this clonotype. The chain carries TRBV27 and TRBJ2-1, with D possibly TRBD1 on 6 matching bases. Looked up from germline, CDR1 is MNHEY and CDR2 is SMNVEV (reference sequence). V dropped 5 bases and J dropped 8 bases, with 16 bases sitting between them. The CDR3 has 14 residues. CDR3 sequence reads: CASSPFGGSHEQFF. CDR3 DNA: TGTGCCAGCAGTCCTTTTGGGGGCTCCCATGAGCAGTTCTTC.

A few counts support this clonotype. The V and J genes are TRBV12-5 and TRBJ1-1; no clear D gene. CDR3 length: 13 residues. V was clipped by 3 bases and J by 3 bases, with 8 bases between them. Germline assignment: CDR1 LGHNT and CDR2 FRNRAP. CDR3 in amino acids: CASGFGRDTEAFF. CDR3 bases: TGTGCTAGTGGTTTTGGGCGGGACACTGAAGCTTTCTTT. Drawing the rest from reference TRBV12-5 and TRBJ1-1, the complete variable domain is DARVTQTPRHKVTEMGQEVTMRCQPILGHNTVFWYRQTMMQGLELLAYFRNRAPLDDSGMPKDRFSAEMPDATLATLKIQPSEPRDSAVYFCASGFGRDTEAFFGQGTRLTVV.

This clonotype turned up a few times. CDR3 residues: CASPGEVGGIYEQYV. The CDR3 nucleotides are TGTGCCAGCCCCGGGGAGGTTGGCGGAATCTACGAGCAGTACGTC. The chain is built from TRBV27 and TRBJ2-7; a possible D gene is TRBD2 (6 bases). Germline V gene sequence: CDR1 MNHEY, CDR2 SMNVEV (reference sequence). V was trimmed by 8 bases and J by 3 bases, leaving 20 bases between them. CDR3 size: 15 residues.

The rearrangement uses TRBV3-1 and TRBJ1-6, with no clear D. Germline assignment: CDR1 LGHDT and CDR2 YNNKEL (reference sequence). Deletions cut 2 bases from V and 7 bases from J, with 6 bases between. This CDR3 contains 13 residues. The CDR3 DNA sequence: TGTGCCAGCAGCCAATGGATCAATTCACCCCTCCACTTT. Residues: CASSQWINSPLHF.

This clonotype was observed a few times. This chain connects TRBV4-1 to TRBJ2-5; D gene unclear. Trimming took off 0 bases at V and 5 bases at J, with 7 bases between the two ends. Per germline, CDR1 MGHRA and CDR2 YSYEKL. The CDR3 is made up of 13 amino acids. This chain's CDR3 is CASSQDFEETQYF. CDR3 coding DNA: TGCGCCAGCAGCCAAGATTTCGAGGAGACCCAGTACTTC.

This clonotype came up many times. The CDR3: CASSSGTQREKLFF. The CDR3 DNA is TGTGCCAGCAGCTCCGGGACCCAGCGGGAAAAACTGTTTTTT. The gene calls are TRBV7-9 and TRBJ1-4; D might be TRBD1 (5 bases). Per germline, CDR1 SEHNR and CDR2 FQNEAQ (reference sequence). The CDR3 extends over 14 amino acids. Trimming took 4 bases from V and 8 from J, leaving 14 bases between them.

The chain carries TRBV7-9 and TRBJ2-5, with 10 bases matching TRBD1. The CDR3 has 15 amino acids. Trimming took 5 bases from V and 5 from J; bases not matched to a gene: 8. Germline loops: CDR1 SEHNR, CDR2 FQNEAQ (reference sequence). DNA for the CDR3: TGTGCCAGCAGCACCCGGGACAGGGGCATGGAGACCCAGTACTTC. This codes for CASSTRDRGMETQYF.

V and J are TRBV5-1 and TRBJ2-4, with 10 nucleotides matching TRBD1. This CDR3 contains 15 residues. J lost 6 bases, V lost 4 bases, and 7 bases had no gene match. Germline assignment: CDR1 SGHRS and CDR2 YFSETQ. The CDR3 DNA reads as TGCGCCAGCAGCGTGAGACAGGGGGCGGCAAACATTCAGTACTTC. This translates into CASSVRQGAANIQYF.

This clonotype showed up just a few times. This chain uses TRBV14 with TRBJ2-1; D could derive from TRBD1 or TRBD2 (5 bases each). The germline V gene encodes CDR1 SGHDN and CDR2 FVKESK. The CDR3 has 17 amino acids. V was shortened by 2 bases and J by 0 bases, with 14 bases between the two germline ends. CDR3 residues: CASSQWGTEFSYNEQFF. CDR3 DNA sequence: TGTGCCAGCAGCCAATGGGGGACCGAATTCTCCTACAATGAGCAGTTCTTC.

CDR3 amino acids: CASSQGQSSGNTIYF. The CDR3 coding sequence is TGTGCCAGCTCACAGGGACAGTCCTCTGGAAACACCATATATTTT. The V call is TRBV18, the J call TRBJ1-3; 7 bases align to TRBD1. The CDR3 contains 15 residues. Unmatched junction bases numbered 3, after V lost 4 bases and J lost 0 bases. Germline V CDR1 and CDR2: KGHSH, LQKENI. The whole variable domain, filled in from reference TRBV18 and TRBJ1-3, reads NAGVMQNPRHLVRRRGQEARLRCSPMKGHSHVYWYRQLPEEGLKFMVYLQKENIIDESGMPKERFSAEFPKEGPSILRIQQVVRGDSAAYFCASSQGQSSGNTIYFGEGSWLTVV.

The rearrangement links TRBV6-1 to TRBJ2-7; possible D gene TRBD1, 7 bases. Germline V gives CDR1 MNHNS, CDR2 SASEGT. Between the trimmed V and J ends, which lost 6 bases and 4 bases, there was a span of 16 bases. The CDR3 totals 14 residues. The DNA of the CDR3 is TGTGCCAGCAGCCCTTCGGCGGGACAGTACGAGCAGTACGTC. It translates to CASSPSAGQYEQYV.

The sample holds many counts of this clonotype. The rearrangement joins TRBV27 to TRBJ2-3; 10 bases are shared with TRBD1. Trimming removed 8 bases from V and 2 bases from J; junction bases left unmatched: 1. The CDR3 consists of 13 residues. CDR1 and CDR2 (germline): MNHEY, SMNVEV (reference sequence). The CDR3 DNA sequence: TGTGCCAGCGGGACAGGGGACACAGATACGCAGTATTTT. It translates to CASGTGDTDTQYF.

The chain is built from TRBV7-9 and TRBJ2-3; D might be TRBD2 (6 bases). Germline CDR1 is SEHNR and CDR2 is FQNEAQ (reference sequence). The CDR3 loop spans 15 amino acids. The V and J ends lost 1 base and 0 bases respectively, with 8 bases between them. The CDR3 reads CASSLGLASTDTQYF. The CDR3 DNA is TGTGCCAGCAGCTTAGGCCTAGCGAGCACAGATACGCAGTATTTT. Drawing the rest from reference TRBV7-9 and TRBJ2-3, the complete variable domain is DTGVSQNPRHKITKRGQNVTFRCDPISEHNRLYWYRQTLGQGPEFLTYFQNEAQLEKSRLLSDRFSAERPKGSFSTLEIQRTEQGDSAMYLCASSLGLASTDTQYFGPGTRLTVL.